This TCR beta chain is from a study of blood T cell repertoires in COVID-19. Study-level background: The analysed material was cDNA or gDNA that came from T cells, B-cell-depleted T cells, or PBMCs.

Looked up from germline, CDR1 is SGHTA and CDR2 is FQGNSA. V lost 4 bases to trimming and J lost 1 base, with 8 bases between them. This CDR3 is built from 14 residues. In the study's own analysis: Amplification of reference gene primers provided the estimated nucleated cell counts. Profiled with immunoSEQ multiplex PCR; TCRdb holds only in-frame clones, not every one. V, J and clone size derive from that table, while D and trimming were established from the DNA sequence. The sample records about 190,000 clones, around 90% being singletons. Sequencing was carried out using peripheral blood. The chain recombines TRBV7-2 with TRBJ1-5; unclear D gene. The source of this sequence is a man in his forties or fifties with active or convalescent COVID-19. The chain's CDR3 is CASSSRISNQPQHF. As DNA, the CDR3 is TGTGCCAGCAGCTCGAGGATAAGCAATCAGCCCCAGCATTTT.